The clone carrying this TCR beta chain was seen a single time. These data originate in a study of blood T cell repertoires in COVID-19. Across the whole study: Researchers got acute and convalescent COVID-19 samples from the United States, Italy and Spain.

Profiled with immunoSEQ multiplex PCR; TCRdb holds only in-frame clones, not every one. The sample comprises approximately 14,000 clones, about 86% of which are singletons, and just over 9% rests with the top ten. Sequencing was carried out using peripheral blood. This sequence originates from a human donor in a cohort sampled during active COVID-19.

CDR3 amino acids: CASRPGSSYEQYF. The CDR3 bases are TGTGCCAGCAGACCCGGGAGCTCCTACGAGCAGTACTTC. The gene calls are TRBV6-5 and TRBJ2-7; tentatively, D is TRBD2 (6 bases). Germline CDR1 reads MNHEY; CDR2 reads SVGAGI. The V gene lost 6 bases and the J gene lost 0 bases, with 9 bases spanning the gap. CDR3 length: 13 amino acids.